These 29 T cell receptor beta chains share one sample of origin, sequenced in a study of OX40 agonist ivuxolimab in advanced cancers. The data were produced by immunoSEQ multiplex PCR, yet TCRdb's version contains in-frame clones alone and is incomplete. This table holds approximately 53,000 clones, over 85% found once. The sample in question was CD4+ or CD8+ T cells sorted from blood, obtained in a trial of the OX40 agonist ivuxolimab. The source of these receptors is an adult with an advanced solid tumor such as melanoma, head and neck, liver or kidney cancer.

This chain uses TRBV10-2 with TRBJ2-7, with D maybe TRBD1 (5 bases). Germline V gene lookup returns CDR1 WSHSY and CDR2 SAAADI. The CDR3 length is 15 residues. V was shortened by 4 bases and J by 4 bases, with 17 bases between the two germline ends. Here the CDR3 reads CASSGAGLGVYEQYF. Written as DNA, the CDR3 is TGCGCCAGCAGTGGGGCAGGGCTAGGGGTGTACGAGCAGTACTTC.

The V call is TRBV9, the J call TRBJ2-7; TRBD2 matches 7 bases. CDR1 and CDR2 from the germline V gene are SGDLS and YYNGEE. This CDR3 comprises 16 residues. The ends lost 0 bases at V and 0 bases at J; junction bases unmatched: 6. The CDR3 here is CASSVGPAGSSYEQYF. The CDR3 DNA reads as TGTGCCAGCAGCGTAGGGCCAGCGGGGAGCTCCTACGAGCAGTACTTC. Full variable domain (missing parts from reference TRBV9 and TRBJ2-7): DSGVTQTPKHLITATGQRVTLRCSPRSGDLSVYWYQQSLDQGLQFLIQYYNGEERAKGNILERFSAQQFPDLHSELNLSSLELGDSALYFCASSVGPAGSSYEQYFGPGTRLTVT.

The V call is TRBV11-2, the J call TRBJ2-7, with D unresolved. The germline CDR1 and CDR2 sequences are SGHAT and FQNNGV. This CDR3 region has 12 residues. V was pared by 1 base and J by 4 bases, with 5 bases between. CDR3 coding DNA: TGTGCCAGCAGCTTAGGTATTTACGAGCAGTACTTC. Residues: CASSLGIYEQYF.

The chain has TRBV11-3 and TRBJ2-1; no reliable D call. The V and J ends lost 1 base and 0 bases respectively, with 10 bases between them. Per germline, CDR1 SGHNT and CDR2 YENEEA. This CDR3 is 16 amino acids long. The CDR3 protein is CASSLGGPSSYNEQFF. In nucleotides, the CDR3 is TGTGCCAGCAGCTTAGGGGGTCCTAGCTCCTACAATGAGCAGTTCTTC.

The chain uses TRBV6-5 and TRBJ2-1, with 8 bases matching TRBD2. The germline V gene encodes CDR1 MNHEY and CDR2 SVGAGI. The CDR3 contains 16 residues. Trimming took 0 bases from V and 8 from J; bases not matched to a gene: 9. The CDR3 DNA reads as TGTGCCAGCAGTTACTCGACGGGAGAGCGGGAGTATGAGCAGTTCTTC. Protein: CASSYSTGEREYEQFF.

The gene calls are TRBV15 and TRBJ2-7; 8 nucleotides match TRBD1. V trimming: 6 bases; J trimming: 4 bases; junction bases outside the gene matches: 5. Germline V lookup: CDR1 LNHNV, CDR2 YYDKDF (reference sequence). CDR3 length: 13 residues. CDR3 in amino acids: CATRSDRGYEQYF. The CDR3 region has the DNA TGTGCCACCAGGAGCGACAGGGGATACGAGCAGTACTTC.

In nucleotides, the CDR3 is TGTGCCAGTACCTCAAGCGGGAGCCGAGCAGATACGCAGTATTTT. Translation gives CASTSSGSRADTQYF. The chain recombines TRBV19 with TRBJ2-3; TRBD2 matches 8 bases. Germline CDR1 and CDR2: LNHDA and SQIVND (reference sequence). The CDR3 is 15 amino acids. Trimming cost V 7 bases and J 4 bases; bases outside gene matches: 10.

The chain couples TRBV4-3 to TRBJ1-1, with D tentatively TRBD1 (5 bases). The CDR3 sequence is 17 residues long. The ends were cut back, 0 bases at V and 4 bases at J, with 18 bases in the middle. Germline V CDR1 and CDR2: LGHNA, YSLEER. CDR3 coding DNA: TGCGCCAGCAGCCAAGATGTGGGGCTTATGGGGATCACTGAAGCTTTCTTT. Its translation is CASSQDVGLMGITEAFF.

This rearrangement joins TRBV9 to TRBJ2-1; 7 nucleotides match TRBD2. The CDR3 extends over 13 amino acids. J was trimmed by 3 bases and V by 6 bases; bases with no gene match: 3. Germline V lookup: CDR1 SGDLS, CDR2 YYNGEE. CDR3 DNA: TGTGCCAGCAAGAGCGGGAACTACAATGAGCAGTTCTTC. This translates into CASKSGNYNEQFF.

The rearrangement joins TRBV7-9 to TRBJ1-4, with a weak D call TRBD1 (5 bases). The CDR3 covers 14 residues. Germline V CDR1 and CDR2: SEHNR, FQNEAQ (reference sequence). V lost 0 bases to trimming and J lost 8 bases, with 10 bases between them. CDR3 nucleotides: TGTGCCAGCAGCTTAGCTCAGGGTAGGGAAAAACTGTTTTTT. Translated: CASSLAQGREKLFF. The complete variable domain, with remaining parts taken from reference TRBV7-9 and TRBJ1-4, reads DTGVSQNPRHKITKRGQNVTFRCDPISEHNRLYWYRQTLGQGPEFLTYFQNEAQLEKSRLLSDRFSAERPKGSFSTLEIQRTEQGDSAMYLCASSLAQGREKLFFGSGTQLSVL.

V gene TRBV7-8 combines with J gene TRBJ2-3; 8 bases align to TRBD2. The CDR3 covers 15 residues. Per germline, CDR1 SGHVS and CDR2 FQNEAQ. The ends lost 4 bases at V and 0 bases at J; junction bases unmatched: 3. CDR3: CASSYTSGSTDTQYF. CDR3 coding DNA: TGTGCCAGCAGCTATACTAGCGGAAGCACAGATACGCAGTATTTT.

The CDR3 region is CATGGGIQYF. DNA for the CDR3: TGTGCCACCGGGGGGGGCATTCAGTACTTC. The chain couples TRBV11-2 to TRBJ2-4; 8 bases line up with TRBD2. The CDR3 sequence is 10 residues long. V lost 10 bases and J lost 9; bases outside the gene matches: 2. Germline V gene data show CDR1 as SGHAT and CDR2 as FQNNGV.

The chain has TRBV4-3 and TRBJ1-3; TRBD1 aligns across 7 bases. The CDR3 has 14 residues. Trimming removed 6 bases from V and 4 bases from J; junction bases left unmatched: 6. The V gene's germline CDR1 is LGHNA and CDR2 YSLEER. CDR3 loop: CASSTGTAGNTIYF. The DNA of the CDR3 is TGCGCCAGCAGTACCGGGACAGCAGGAAACACCATATATTTT.

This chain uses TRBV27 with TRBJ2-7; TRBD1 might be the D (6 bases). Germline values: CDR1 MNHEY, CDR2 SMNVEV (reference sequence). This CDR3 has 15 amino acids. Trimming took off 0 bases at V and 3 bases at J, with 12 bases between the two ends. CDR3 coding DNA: TGTGCCAGCAGTTTATCGACAGGAGCTAGCTACGAGCAGTACTTC. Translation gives CASSLSTGASYEQYF.

For the CDR3, the DNA is TGTGCTAGTGGTTTGCCCTGGCTCTGTGTAGGGGGTCTCTATAGCAATCAGCCCCAGCATTTT. Encoded protein: CASGLPWLCVGGLYSNQPQHF. The chain carries TRBV12-5 and TRBJ1-5, with D tentatively TRBD1 (6 bases). Trimming left V 2 bases short and J 0 bases short, with 26 bases between. The germline CDR1 and CDR2 sequences are LGHNT and FRNRAP. The length of the CDR3 is 21 residues.

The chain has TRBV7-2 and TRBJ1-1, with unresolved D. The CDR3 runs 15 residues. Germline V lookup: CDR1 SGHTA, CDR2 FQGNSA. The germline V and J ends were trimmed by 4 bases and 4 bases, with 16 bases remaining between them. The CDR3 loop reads CASSSRWVVVTEAFF. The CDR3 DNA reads TGTGCCAGCAGCTCACGATGGGTCGTAGTCACTGAAGCTTTCTTT. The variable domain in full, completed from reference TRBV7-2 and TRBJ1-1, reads GAGVSQSPSNKVTEKGKDVELRCDPISGHTALYWYRQSLGQGLEFLIYFQGNSAPDKSGLPSDRFSAERTGGSVSTLTIQRTQQEDSAVYLCASSSRWVVVTEAFFGQGTRLTVV.

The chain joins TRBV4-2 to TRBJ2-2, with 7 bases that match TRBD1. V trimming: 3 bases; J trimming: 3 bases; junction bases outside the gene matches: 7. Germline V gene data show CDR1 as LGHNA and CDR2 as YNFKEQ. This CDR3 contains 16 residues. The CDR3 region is CASSQQGERDTGELFF. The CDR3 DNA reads TGTGCCAGCAGCCAGCAGGGGGAAAGGGACACCGGGGAGCTGTTTTTT.

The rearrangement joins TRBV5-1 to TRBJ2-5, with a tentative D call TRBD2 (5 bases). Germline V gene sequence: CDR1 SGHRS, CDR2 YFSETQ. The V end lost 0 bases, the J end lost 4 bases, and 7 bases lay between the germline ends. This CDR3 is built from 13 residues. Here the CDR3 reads CASSLVGVETQYF. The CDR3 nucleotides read TGCGCCAGCAGCTTGGTCGGGGTAGAGACCCAGTACTTC.

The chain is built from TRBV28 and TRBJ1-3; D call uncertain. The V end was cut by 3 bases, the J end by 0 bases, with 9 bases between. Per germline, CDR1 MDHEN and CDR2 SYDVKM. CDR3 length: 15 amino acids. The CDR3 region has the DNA TGTGCCAGCAGTTTGTCTGAGGGCTCTGGAAACACCATATATTTT. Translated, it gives CASSLSEGSGNTIYF.

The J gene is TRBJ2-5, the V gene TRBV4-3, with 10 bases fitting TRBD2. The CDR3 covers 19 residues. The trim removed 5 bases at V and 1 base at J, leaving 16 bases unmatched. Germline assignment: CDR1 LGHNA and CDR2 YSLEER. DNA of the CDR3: TGCGCCAGCAGCTCTACCGGGACTAGCGTCTGCGGGTGCCAAGAGACCCAGTACTTC. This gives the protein CASSSTGTSVCGCQETQYF.

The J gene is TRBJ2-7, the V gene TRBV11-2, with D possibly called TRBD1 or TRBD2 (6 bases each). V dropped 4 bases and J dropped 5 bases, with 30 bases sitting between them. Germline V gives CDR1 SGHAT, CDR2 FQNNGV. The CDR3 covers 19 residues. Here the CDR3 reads CASSSKGVGGGPVGDEQYF. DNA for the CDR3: TGTGCCAGCAGCTCGAAGGGGGTTGGGGGAGGCCCAGTTGGTGACGAGCAGTACTTC. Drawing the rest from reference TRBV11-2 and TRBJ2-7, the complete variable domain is EAGVAQSPRYKIIEKRQSVAFWCNPISGHATLYWYQQILGQGPKLLIQFQNNGVVDDSQLPKDRFSAERLKGVDSTLKIQPAKLEDSAVYLCASSSKGVGGGPVGDEQYFGPGTRLTVT.

DNA for the CDR3: TGTGCCAGCAGCGTAACTAGCGGGAGATTCGACGAGCAGTACTTC. Its translation: CASSVTSGRFDEQYF. The rearrangement uses TRBV4-2 and TRBJ2-7, with 11 positions matching TRBD2. Trimming removed 5 bases from V and 5 bases from J; junction bases left unmatched: 8. The CDR3 covers 15 residues. The germline V gene encodes CDR1 LGHNA and CDR2 YNFKEQ.

For the CDR3, the DNA is TGTGCCAGCAGTGGGCCGGGAGACGGCTATGGCTACACCTTC. Its protein is CASSGPGDGYGYTF. The chain links TRBV5-8 to TRBJ1-2; D gene uncertain. V gave up 5 bases and J gave up 4 bases, with 15 bases separating them. The CDR3 sequence is 14 residues long. Germline CDR1 is SGHTS and CDR2 is YDEGEE.

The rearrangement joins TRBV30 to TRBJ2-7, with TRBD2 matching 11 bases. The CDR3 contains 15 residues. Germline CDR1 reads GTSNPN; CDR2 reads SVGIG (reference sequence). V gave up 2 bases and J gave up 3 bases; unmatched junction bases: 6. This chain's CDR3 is CAWSPLGLAVYEQYF. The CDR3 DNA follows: TGTGCCTGGAGTCCACTGGGACTAGCGGTCTACGAGCAGTACTTC.

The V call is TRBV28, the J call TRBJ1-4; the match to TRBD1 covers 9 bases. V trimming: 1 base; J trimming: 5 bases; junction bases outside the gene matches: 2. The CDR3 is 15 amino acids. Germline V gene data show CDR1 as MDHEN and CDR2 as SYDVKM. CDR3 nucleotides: TGTGCCAGCAGTTTATCCGGGACAGGGAATGAAAAACTGTTTTTT. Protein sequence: CASSLSGTGNEKLFF. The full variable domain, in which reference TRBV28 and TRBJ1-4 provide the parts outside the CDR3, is DVKVTQSSRYLVKRTGEKVFLECVQDMDHENMFWYRQDPGLGLRLIYFSYDVKMKEKGDIPEGYSVSREKKERFSLILESASTNQTSMYLCASSLSGTGNEKLFFGSGTQLSVL.

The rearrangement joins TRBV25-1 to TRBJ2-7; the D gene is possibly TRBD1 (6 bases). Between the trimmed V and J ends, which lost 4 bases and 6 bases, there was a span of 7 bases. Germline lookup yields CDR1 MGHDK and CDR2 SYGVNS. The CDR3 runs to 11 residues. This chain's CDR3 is CASSGTVEQYF. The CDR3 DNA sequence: TGTGCCAGCAGTGGGACAGTCGAGCAGTACTTC.

This CDR3 reads CASSLGVWGTQETQYF. CDR3 nucleotide sequence: TGTGCCAGCAGCTTAGGTGTATGGGGGACGCAAGAGACCCAGTACTTC. This sequence joins TRBV7-9 and TRBJ2-5, with D perhaps given as TRBD1 or TRBD2 (5 bases each). The ends were cut back, 1 base at V and 2 bases at J, with 14 bases in the middle. Germline V CDR1 and CDR2: SEHNR, FQNEAQ (reference sequence). This CDR3 is built from 16 residues.

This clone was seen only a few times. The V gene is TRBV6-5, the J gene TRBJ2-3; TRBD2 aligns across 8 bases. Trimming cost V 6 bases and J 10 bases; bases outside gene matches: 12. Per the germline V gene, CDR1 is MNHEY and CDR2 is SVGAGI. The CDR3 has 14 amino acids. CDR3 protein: CASSPSGRAGSQYF. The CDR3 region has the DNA TGTGCCAGCAGCCCCAGCGGGAGAGCCGGGTCGCAGTATTTT.

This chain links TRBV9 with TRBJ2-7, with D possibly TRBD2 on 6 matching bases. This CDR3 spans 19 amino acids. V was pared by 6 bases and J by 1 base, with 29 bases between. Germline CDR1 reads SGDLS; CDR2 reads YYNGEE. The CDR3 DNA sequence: TGTGCCAGCATTCCCGAGGAGGGGAGTTGGCTAGCGAGATCCTACGAGCAGTACTTC. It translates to CASIPEEGSWLARSYEQYF. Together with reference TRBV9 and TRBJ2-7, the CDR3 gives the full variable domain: DSGVTQTPKHLITATGQRVTLRCSPRSGDLSVYWYQQSLDQGLQFLIQYYNGEERAKGNILERFSAQQFPDLHSELNLSSLELGDSALYFCASIPEEGSWLARSYEQYFGPGTRLTVT.